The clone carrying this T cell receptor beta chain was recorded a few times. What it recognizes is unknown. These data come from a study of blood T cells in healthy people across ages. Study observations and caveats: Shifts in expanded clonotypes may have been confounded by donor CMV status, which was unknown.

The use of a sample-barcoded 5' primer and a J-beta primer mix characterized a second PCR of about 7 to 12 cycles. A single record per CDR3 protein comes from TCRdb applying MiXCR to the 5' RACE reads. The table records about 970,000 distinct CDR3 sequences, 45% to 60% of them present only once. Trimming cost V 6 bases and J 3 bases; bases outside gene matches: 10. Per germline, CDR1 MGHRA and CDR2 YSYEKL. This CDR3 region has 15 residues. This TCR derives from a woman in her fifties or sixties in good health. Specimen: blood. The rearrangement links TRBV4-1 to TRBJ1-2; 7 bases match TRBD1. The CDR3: CASRPRQGEHYGYTF. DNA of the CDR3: TGCGCCAGCAGACCCCGACAGGGAGAGCACTATGGCTACACCTTC.